A single sample gave rise to the 15 T cell receptor beta chains below, sequenced in a study of T cells expressing NK-cell markers. From its re-call of the 5' RACE reads, TCRdb lists each CDR3 protein once, without DNA. The clone table shows 2,500 to 4,000 distinct CDR3 sequences, with the ten largest holding less than 40%. The sequenced material came from blood T cells: a sorted CD56 or NKG2C T cell subset, CD4+ or CD8+ T cells, or bulk PBMC T cells (not recorded which). Source of these receptors: a woman aged 18-29 years in good health.

Judged by frequency, this clonotype is hyperexpanded. The chain carries TRBV10-3 and TRBJ1-5; TCRdb's D call of TRBD1 is untestable without DNA. There are 19 residues in the CDR3. The germline gives CDR1 ENHRY, CDR2 SYGVKD. The CDR3 reads CAIGGPPGRDRFPHQPQHF.

In terms of frequency, this clonotype is medium-sized. This chain connects TRBV7-2 to TRBJ2-1; the TCRdb D gene call, TRBD2, has no DNA to confirm it. This CDR3 comprises 15 residues. CDR1 and CDR2 from the germline V gene are SGHTA and FQGNSA. CDR3: CASSSLAGGSNEQFF.

This sequence joins TRBV6-4 and TRBJ2-3; the D gene TCRdb calls, TRBD1, cannot be checked with no DNA. CDR1 and CDR2 from the germline V gene are MRHNA and SNTAGT. The CDR3 spans 16 residues. This chain's CDR3 is CASSDGTLGGADTQYF.

The V call is TRBV25-1, the J call TRBJ2-7. Germline V gene lookup returns CDR1 MGHDK and CDR2 SYGVNS. There are 16 residues in the CDR3. The CDR3 spells CASSELKDGTSYEQYF.

Measured by frequency, this clonotype is medium-sized. The gene calls are TRBV4-3 and TRBJ2-7; the D gene TCRdb calls, TRBD2, cannot be checked with no DNA. The germline gives CDR1 LGHNA, CDR2 YSLEER. The CDR3 loop spans 16 amino acids. The CDR3 reads CASSQGLAGGSDEQYF.

This clonotype shows up as medium-sized by frequency. The chain joins TRBV4-3 to TRBJ2-1; TCRdb names TRBD1, which stays unverified in the absence of DNA. The CDR3 length is 16 residues. Germline V CDR1 and CDR2: LGHNA, YSLEER. CDR3 in amino acids: CASSRVEPGPGNEQFF.

V is TRBV27 and J is TRBJ2-7. This CDR3 has 14 amino acids. Germline V gene data show CDR1 as MNHEY and CDR2 as SMNVEV (reference sequence). CDR3 loop: CASSLSGGSYEQYF.

V and J are TRBV25-1 and TRBJ2-7. The germline gives CDR1 MGHDK, CDR2 SYGVNS. The CDR3 is made up of 14 amino acids. The CDR3 here is CASRTSKGIHEQYF.

V usage is TRBV20-1 and J usage is TRBJ1-1; TCRdb outputs TRBD1, but without DNA this stays unchecked. Germline CDR1 and CDR2: DFQATT and SNEGSKA (reference sequence). The length of the CDR3 is 14 residues. The CDR3 loop reads CSARRTDLNTEAFF.

This clonotype is deemed medium-sized by its frequency. The chain combines TRBV20-1 with TRBJ2-7. The CDR3 is made up of 14 amino acids. Germline values: CDR1 DFQATT, CDR2 SNEGSKA (reference sequence). CDR3: CSARDGRQDYEQYF.

V gene TRBV6-2 or TRBV6-3 combines with J gene TRBJ1-1. Germline lookup yields CDR1 MNHEY and CDR2 SVGEGT. The CDR3 runs 13 residues. CDR3 region: CASSYYENTEAFF.

J is TRBJ1-1 and V is TRBV25-1. CDR3 size: 14 residues. CDR1 is MGHDK and CDR2 is SYGVNS in the germline V gene. CDR3 residues: CASSGGGWGTEAFF.

V is TRBV12-5 and J is TRBJ1-1. Germline V lookup: CDR1 LGHNT, CDR2 FRNRAP. The CDR3 totals 11 residues. CDR3 in amino acids: CASGLSVEAFF. Complete variable domain (other parts from reference TRBV12-5 and TRBJ1-1): DARVTQTPRHKVTEMGQEVTMRCQPILGHNTVFWYRQTMMQGLELLAYFRNRAPLDDSGMPKDRFSAEMPDATLATLKIQPSEPRDSAVYFCASGLSVEAFFGQGTRLTVV.

This clonotype is classed as medium-sized by frequency. The chain recombines TRBV24-1 with TRBJ2-1; TCRdb names TRBD1, which stays unverified in the absence of DNA. The CDR3 extends over 14 amino acids. The germline V gene encodes CDR1 KGHDR and CDR2 SFDVKD. The CDR3: CATSDSRDYNEQFF.

The genes are TRBV20-1 and TRBJ2-1; TCRdb selects TRBD2, and the lack of DNA leaves this call unchecked. Germline values: CDR1 DFQATT, CDR2 SNEGSKA (reference sequence). This CDR3 comprises 17 residues. CDR3: CSARELASGRDRNEQFF.